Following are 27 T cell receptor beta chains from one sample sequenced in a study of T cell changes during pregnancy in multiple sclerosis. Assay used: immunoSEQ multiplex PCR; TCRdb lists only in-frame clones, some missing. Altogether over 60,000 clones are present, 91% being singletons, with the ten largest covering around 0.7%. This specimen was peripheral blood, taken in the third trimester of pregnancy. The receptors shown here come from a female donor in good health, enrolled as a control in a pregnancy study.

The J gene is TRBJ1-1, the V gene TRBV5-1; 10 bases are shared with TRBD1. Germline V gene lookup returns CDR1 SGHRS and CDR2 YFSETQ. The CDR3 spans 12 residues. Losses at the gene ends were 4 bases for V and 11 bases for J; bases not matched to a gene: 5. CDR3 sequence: CASSVTGGRAFF. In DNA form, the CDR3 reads TGCGCCAGCAGCGTGACAGGGGGCCGCGCTTTCTTT.

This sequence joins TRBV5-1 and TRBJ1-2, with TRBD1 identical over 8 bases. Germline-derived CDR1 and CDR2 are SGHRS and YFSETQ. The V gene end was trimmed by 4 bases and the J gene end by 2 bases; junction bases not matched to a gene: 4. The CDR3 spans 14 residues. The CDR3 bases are TGCGCCAGCAGCGGACAGGGATCGAACTATGGCTACACCTTC. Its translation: CASSGQGSNYGYTF.

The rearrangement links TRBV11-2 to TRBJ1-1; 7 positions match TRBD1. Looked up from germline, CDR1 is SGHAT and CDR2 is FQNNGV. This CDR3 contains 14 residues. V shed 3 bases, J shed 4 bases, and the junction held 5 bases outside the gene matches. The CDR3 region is CASSFDRASTEAFF. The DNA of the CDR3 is TGTGCCAGCAGCTTTGACAGGGCTAGCACTGAAGCTTTCTTT.

The CDR3 protein is CASSQGLAGVYEQYF. DNA for the CDR3: TGTGCCAGCAGTCAGGGACTAGCGGGAGTGTACGAGCAGTACTTC. The chain joins TRBV6-4 to TRBJ2-7; 14 nucleotides match TRBD2. Germline V gene lookup returns CDR1 MRHNA and CDR2 SNTAGT. The trim removed 5 bases at V and 4 bases at J, leaving 4 bases unmatched. The CDR3 contains 15 residues.

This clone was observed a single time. The CDR3 DNA is TGTGCCAGCAGCTCTCGGACAGGGACCTATAATTCACCCCTCCACTTT. Amino acids: CASSSRTGTYNSPLHF. This chain links TRBV7-9 with TRBJ1-6; 8 nucleotides line up with TRBD1. The trim removed 4 bases at V and 2 bases at J, leaving 4 bases unmatched. The CDR3 is made up of 16 amino acids. Germline V gene sequence: CDR1 SEHNR, CDR2 FQNEAQ (reference sequence).

Written as DNA, the CDR3 is TGTGCCAGCAGTTTCGCCAGCAGGGTGAATGAGCAGTTCTTC. Its translation is CASSFASRVNEQFF. V usage is TRBV27 and J usage is TRBJ2-1, with D perhaps matching TRBD1 (5 bases). The ends were cut back, 3 bases at V and 7 bases at J, with 13 bases in the middle. This CDR3 comprises 14 residues. In germline, CDR1 is MNHEY, CDR2 SMNVEV (reference sequence).

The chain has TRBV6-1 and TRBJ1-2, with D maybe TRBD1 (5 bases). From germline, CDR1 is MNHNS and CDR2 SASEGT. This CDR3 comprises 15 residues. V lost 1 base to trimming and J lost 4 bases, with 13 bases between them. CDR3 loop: CASSEGPGEGYGYTF. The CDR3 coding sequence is TGTGCCAGCAGTGAAGGTCCGGGGGAAGGCTATGGCTACACCTTC.

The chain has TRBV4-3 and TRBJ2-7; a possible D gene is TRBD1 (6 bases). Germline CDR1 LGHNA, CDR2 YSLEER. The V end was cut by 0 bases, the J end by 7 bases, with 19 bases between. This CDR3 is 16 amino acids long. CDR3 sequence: CASSQESTGLRREQYF. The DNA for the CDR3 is TGCGCCAGCAGCCAAGAGAGTACAGGGTTAAGGAGAGAGCAGTACTTC.

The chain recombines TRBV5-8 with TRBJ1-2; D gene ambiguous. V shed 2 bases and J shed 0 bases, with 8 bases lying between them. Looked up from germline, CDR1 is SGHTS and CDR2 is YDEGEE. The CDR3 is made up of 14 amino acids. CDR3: CASSFSVANYGYTF. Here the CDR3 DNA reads TGTGCCAGCAGCTTTAGCGTGGCTAACTATGGCTACACCTTC.

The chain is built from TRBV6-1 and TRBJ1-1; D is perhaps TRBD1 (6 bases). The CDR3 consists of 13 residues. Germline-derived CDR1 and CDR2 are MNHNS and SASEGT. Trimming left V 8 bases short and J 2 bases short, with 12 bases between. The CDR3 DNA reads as TGTGCCAGCGGGGGCCGGATTAACACTGAAGCTTTCTTT. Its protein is CASGGRINTEAFF.

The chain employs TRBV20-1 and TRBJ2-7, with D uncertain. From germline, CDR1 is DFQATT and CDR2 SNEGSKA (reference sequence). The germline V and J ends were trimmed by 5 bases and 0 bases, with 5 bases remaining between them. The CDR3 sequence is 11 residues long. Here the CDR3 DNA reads TGCAGTGCTGTCCGCTCCTACGAGCAGTACTTC. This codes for CSAVRSYEQYF.

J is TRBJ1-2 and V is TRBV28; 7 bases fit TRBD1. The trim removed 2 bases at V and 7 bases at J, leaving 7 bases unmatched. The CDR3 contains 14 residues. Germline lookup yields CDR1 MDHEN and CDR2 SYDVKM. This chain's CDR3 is CASSLRLGGRGYTF. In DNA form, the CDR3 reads TGTGCCAGCAGTTTACGGTTAGGGGGCCGTGGCTACACCTTC.

CDR3 in DNA: TGTGCCAGCAGCCCTGCGGGGGGCCCCGGGGAGCTGTTTTTT. It specifies CASSPAGGPGELFF. The chain is built from TRBV11-2 and TRBJ2-2; 8 bases fit TRBD2. J was trimmed by 6 bases and V by 5 bases; bases with no gene match: 5. In germline, CDR1 is SGHAT, CDR2 FQNNGV. The CDR3 totals 14 residues.

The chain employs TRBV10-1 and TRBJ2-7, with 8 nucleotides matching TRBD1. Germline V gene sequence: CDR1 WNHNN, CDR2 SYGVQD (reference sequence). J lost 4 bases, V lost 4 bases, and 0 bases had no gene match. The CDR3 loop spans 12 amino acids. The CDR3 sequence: CASSGQGYEQYF. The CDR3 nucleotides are TGCGCCAGCAGTGGACAGGGGTACGAGCAGTACTTC.

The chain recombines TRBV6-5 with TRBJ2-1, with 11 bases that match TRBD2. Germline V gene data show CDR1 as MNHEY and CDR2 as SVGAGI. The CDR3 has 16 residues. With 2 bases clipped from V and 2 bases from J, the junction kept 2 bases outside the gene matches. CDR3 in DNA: TGTGCCAGCAGTTACGGGGGACTAGCGGCCTACAATGAGCAGTTCTTC. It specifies CASSYGGLAAYNEQFF.

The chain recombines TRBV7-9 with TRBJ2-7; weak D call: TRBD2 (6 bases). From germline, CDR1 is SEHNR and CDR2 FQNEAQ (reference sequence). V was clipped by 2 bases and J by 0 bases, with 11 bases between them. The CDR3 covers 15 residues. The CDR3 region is CASSLTAGSSYEQYF. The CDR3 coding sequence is TGTGCCAGCAGCTTAACGGCGGGAAGCTCCTACGAGCAGTACTTC.

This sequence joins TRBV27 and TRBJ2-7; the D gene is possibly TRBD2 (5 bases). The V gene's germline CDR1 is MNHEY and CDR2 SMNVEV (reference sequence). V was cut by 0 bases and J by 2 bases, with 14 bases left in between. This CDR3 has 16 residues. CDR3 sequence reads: CASSLSPPGGPYEQYF. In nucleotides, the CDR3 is TGTGCCAGCAGTTTATCGCCGCCAGGAGGCCCCTACGAGCAGTACTTC.

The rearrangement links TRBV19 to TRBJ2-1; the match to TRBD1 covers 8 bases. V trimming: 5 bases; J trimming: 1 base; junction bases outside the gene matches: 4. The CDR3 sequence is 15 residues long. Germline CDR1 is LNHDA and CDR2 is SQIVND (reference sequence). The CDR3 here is CASSPRTGSYNEQFF. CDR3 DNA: TGTGCCAGTAGTCCGCGGACAGGGTCCTACAATGAGCAGTTCTTC.

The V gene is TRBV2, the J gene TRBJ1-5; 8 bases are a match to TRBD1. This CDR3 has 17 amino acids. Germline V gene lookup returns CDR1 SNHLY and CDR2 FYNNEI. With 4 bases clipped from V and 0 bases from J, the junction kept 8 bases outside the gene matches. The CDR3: CASSARRQGYSNQPQHF. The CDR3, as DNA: TGTGCCAGCAGTGCTCGGAGACAGGGGTATAGCAATCAGCCCCAGCATTTT.

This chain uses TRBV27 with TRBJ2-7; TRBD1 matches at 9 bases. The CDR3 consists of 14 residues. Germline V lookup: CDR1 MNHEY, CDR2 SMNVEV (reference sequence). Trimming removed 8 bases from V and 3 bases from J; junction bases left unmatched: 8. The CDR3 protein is CASGGQGSHYEQYF. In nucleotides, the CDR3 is TGTGCCAGCGGGGGACAGGGCTCGCACTACGAGCAGTACTTC.

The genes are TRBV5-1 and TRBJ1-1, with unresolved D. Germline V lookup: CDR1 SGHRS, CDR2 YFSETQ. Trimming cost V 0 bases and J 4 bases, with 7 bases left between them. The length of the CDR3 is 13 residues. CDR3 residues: CASSLVTSTEAFF. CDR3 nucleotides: TGCGCCAGCAGCTTGGTAACGAGCACTGAAGCTTTCTTT.

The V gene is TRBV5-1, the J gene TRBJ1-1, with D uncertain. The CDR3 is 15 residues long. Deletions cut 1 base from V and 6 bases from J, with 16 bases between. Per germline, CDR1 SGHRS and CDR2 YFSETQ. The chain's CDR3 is CASSLSWQASAEAFF. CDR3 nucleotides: TGCGCCAGCAGCTTGTCATGGCAGGCCTCTGCTGAAGCTTTCTTT. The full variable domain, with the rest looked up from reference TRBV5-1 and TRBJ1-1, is KAGVTQTPRYLIKTRGQQVTLSCSPISGHRSVSWYQQTPGQGLQFLFEYFSETQRNKGNFPGRFSGRQFSNSRSEMNVSTLELGDSALYLCASSLSWQASAEAFFGQGTRLTVV.

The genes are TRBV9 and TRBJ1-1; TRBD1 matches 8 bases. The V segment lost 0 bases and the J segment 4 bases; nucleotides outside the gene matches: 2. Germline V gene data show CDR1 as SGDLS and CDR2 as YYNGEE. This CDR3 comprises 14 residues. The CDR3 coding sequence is TGTGCCAGCAGCGTAGTCACAGGGGGCACTGAAGCTTTCTTT. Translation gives CASSVVTGGTEAFF.

The CDR3 sequence is CASSLDSIGGEKLFF. Here the CDR3 DNA reads TGTGCCAGCAGCTTAGATAGCATTGGAGGTGAAAAACTGTTTTTT. The V call is TRBV11-2, the J call TRBJ1-4; D ambiguous. There are 15 residues in the CDR3. Trimming removed 0 bases at V and 7 bases at J, with 12 bases between. CDR1 and CDR2 from the germline V gene are SGHAT and FQNNGV.

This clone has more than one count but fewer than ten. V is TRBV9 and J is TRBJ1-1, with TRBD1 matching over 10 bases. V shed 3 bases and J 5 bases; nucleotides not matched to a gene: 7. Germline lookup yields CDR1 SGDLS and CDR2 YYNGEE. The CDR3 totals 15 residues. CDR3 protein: CASSAGTGEGTEAFF. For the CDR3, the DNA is TGTGCCAGCAGCGCCGGGACAGGGGAGGGGACTGAAGCTTTCTTT.

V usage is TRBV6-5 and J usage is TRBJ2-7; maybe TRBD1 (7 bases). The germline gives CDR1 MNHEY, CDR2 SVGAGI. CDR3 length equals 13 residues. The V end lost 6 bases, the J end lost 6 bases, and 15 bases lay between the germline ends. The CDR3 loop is CASRINRGGEQYF. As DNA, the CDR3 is TGTGCCAGCAGAATCAACAGGGGAGGCGAGCAGTACTTC.

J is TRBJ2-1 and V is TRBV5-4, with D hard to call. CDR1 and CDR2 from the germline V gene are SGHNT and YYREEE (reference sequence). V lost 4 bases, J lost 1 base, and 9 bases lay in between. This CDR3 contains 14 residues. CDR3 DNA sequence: TGTGCCAGCAGCCCTATTCGGTCCTACAATGAGCAGTTCTTC. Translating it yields CASSPIRSYNEQFF.